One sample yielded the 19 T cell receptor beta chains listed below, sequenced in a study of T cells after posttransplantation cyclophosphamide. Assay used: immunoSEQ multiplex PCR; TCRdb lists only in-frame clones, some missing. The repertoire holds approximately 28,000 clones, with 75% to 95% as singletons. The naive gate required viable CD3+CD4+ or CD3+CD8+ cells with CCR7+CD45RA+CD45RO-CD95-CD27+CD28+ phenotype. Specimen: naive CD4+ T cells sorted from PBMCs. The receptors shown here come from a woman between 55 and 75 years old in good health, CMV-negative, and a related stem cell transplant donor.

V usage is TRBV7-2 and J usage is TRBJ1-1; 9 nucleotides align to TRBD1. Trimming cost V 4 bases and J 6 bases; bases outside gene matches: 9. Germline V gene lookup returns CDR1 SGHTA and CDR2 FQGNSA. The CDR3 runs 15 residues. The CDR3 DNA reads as TGTGCCAGCAGCTGGACCGGGACAGGGTTTTCTGAAGCTTTCTTT. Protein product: CASSWTGTGFSEAFF.

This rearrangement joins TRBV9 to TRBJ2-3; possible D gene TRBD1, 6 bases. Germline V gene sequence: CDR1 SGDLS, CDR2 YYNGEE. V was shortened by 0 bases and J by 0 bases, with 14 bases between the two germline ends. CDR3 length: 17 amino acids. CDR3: CASSVGEWGPSTDTQYF. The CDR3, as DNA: TGTGCCAGCAGCGTAGGGGAATGGGGGCCAAGCACAGATACGCAGTATTTT.

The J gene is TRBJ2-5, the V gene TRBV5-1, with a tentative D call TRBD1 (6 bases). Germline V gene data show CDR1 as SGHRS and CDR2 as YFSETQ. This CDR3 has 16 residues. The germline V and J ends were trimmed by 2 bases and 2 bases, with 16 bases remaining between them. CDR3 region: CASSFIRSQGQETQYF. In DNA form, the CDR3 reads TGCGCCAGCAGCTTTATAAGGTCCCAGGGGCAAGAGACCCAGTACTTC.

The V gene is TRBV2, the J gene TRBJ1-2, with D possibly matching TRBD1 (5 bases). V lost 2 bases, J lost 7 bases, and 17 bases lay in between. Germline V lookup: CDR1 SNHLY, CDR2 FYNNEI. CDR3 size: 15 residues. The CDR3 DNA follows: TGTGCCAGCAGTGAACTCCAGGGACTAGGCTCTGGCTACACCTTC. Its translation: CASSELQGLGSGYTF.

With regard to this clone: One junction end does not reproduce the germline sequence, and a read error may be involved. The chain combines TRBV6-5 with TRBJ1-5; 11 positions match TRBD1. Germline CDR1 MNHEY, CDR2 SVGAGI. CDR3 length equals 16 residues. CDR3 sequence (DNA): TGTGCCAGCAGCTACTTCGGGACAGGGGGAGGGCAGCCCCAGCATTTT. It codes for CASSYFGTGGGQPQHF.

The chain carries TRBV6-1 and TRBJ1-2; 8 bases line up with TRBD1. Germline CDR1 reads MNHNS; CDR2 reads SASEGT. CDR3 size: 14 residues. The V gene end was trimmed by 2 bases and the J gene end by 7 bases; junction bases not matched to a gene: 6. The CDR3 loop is CASSELAGGGGYTF. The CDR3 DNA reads TGTGCCAGCAGTGAATTGGCAGGGGGCGGTGGCTACACCTTC.

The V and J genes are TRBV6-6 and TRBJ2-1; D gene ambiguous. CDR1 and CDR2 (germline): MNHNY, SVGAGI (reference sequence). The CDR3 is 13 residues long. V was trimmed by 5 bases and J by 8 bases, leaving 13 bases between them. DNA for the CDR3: TGTGCCAGCAGTCCCCTTGGCGGCCATGAGCAGTTCTTC. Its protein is CASSPLGGHEQFF.

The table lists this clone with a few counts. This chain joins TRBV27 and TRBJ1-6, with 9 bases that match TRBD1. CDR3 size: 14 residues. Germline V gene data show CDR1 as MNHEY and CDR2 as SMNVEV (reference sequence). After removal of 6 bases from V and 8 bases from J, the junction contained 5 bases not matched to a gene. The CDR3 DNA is TGTGCCAGCAGAGGGACAGGGTCATATTCACCCCTCCACTTT. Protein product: CASRGTGSYSPLHF.

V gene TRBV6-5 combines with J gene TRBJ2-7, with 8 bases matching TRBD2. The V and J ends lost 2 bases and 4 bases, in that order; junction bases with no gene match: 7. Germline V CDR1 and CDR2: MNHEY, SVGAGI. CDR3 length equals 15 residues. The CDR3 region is CASSYQGASGYEQYF. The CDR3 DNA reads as TGTGCCAGCAGTTACCAAGGGGCTAGCGGGTACGAGCAGTACTTC.

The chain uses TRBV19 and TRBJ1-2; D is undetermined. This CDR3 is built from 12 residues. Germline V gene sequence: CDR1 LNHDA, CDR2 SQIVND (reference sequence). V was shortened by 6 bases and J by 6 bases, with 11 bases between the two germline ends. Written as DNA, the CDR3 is TGTGCCAGTAGCGACGGAGACGATGGCTACACCTTC. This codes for CASSDGDDGYTF.

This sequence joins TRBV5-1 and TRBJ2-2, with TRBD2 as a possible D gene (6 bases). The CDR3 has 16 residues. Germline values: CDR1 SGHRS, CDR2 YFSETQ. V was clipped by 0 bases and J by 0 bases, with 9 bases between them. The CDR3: CASSLAGGTNTGELFF. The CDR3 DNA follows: TGCGCCAGCAGCTTGGCTGGAGGGACGAACACCGGGGAGCTGTTTTTT.

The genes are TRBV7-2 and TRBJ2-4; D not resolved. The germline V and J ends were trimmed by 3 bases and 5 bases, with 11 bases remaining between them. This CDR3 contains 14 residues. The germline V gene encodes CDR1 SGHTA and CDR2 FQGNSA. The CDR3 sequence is CASSLGHWENIQYF. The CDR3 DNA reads TGTGCCAGCAGCTTGGGCCATTGGGAAAACATTCAGTACTTC.

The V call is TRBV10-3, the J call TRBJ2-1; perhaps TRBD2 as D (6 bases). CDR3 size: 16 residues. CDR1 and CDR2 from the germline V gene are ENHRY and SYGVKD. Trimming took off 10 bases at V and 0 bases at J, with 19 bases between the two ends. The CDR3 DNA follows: TGTGCCAACAGCCGGAGGGCGGGCCTCTCCTACAATGAGCAGTTCTTC. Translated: CANSRRAGLSYNEQFF.

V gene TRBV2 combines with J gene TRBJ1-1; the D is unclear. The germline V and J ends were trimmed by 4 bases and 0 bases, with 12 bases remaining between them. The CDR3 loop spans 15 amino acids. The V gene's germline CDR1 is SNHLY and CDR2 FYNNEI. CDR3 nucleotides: TGTGCCAGCAGTGTAAGCGGGTCCATGAACACTGAAGCTTTCTTT. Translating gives CASSVSGSMNTEAFF.

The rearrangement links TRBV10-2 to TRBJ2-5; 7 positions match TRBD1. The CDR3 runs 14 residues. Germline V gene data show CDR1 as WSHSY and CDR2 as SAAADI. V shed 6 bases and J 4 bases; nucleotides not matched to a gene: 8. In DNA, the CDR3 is TGCGCCAGCAGCCGGACAGGTTTAGGAGAGACCCAGTACTTC. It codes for CASSRTGLGETQYF.

This CDR3 is CATSKMETAGRYNSPLHF. The CDR3 DNA sequence: TGTGCCACCAGCAAAATGGAGACAGCTGGGCGTTATAATTCACCCCTCCACTTT. The J gene is TRBJ1-6, the V gene TRBV15; weak D call: TRBD1 (5 bases). Trimming pared 4 bases from V and 4 bases from J, leaving 20 bases between. The length of the CDR3 is 18 residues. Germline CDR1 is LNHNV and CDR2 is YYDKDF (reference sequence).

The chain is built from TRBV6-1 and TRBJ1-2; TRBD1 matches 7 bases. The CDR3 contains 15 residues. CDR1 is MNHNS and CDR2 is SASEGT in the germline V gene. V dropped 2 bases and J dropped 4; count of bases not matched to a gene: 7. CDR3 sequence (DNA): TGTGCCAGCAGTGAACCGGGACAGTCAGCCTATGGCTACACCTTC. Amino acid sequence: CASSEPGQSAYGYTF.

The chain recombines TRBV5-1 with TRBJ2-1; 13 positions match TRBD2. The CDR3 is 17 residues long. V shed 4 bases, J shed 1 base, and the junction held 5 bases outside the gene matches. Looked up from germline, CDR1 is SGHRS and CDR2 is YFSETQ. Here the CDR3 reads CASSNRLAGGSYNEQFF. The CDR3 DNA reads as TGCGCCAGCAGCAACCGACTAGCGGGGGGATCCTACAATGAGCAGTTCTTC.

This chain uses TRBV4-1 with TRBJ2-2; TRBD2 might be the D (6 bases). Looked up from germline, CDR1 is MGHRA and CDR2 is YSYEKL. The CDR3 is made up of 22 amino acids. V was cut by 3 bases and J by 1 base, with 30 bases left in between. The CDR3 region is CASSQILPRDSNNVRNTGELFF. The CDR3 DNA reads TGCGCCAGCAGCCAGATACTACCGCGGGACTCCAATAATGTCCGGAACACCGGGGAGCTGTTTTTT.